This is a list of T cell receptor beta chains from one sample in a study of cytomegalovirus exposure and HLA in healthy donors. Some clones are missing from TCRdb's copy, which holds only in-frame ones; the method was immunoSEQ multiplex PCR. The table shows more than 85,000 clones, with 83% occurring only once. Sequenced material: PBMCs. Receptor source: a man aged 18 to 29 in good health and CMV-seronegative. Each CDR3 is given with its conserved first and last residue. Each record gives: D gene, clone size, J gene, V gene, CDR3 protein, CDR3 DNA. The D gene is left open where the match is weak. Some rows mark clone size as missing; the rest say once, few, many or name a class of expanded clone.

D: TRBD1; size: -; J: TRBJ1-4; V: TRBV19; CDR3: CASRENPTGWDEKLFF; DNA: TGTGCCAGTAGAGAGAATCCGACAGGGTGGGATGAAAAACTGTTTTTT
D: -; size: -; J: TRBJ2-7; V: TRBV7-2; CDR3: CASSLGAASYEQYF; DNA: TGTGCCAGCAGCTTAGGGGCAGCCTCCTACGAGCAGTACTTC
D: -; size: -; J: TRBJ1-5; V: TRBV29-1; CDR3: CSVGGNNQPQHF; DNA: TGCAGCGTTGGAGGGAACAATCAGCCCCAGCATTTT
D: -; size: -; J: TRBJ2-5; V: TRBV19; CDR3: CASSFYPSLQQETQYF; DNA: TGTGCCAGTAGCTTCTATCCCTCGCTTCAACAAGAGACCCAGTACTTC
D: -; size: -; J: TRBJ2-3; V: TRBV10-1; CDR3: CASSEFPGSDTQYF; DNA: TGCGCCAGCAGTGAGTTTCCAGGGTCAGATACGCAGTATTTT
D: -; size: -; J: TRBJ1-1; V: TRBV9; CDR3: CASSEARGGGVTEAFF; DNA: TGTGCCAGCAGCGAAGCCCGTGGGGGGGGCGTCACTGAAGCTTTCTTT
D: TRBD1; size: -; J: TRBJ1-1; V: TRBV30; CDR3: CAWKGTGVSGAFF; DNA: TGTGCCTGGAAAGGGACAGGGGTATCGGGAGCTTTTTTT
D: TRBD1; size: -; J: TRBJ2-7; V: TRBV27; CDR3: CASSYPHGQGPYEQYF; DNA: TGTGCCAGCAGCTATCCACACGGACAGGGCCCCTACGAGCAGTACTTC
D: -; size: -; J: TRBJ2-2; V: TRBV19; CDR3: CASSIAQAGTGELFF; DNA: TGTGCCAGTAGTATAGCTCAGGCGGGCACCGGGGAGCTGTTTTTT
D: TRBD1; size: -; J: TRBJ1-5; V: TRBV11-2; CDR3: CASSLVSGQVQPQHF; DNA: TGTGCCAGCAGCTTAGTATCGGGACAGGTACAGCCCCAGCATTTT
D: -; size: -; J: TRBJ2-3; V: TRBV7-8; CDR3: CASSFSRDTRTDTQYF; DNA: TGTGCCAGCAGCTTTTCCCGGGACACCCGCACAGATACGCAGTATTTT
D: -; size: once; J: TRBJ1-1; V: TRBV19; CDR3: CASSSTPVTEAFF; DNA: TGTGCCAGTAGTTCGACTCCCGTCACTGAAGCTTTCTTT
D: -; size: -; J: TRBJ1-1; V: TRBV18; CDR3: CASSPDSVEAFF; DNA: TGTGCCAGCTCACCGGACAGCGTCGAAGCTTTCTTT
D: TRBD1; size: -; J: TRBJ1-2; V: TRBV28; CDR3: CASSLGQGRISYTF; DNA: TGTGCCAGCAGTTTAGGACAGGGACGGATAAGCTACACCTTC
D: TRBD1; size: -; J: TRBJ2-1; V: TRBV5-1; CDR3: CASSSRDRVNEQFF; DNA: TGCGCCAGCAGCTCCCGGGACAGGGTCAATGAGCAGTTCTTC
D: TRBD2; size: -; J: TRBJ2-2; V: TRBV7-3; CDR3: CASSIWAGANTGELFF; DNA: TGTGCCAGCAGCATATGGGCGGGAGCGAACACCGGGGAGCTGTTTTTT
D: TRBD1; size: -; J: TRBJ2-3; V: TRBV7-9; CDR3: CAGGGQGTDTQYF; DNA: TGTGCCGGAGGGGGACAGGGCACAGATACGCAGTATTTT
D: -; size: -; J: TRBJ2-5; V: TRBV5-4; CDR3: CASSPGQETQYF; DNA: TGTGCCAGCAGCCCAGGCCAAGAGACCCAGTACTTC
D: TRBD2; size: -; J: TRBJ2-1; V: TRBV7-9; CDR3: CASSLGLDQRESMDEQFF; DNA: TGTGCCAGCAGCTTAGGGTTAGATCAGCGGGAGTCGATGGATGAGCAGTTCTTC
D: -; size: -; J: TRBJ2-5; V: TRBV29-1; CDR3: CSGGGRAGETQYF; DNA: TGCAGCGGAGGGGGTAGGGCTGGGGAGACCCAGTACTTC
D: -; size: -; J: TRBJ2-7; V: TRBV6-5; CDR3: CASSTPEQYF; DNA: TGTGCCAGCAGCACACCCGAGCAGTACTTC
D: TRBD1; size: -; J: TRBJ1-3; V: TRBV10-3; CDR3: CAIRPTGVKGNTIYF; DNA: TGTGCCATCAGACCAACAGGGGTGAAAGGAAACACCATATATTTT
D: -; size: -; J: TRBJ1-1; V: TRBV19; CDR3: CASIIVVGSAAAEAFF; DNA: TGTGCCAGTATTATTGTTGTTGGGTCGGCGGCGGCTGAAGCTTTCTTT
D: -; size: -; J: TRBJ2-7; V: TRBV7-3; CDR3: CASSLTSSSYEQYF; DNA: TGTGCCAGCAGCCTCACGTCCAGTTCCTACGAGCAGTACTTC
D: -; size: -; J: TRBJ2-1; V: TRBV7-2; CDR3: CASSLIDGQFYEQFF; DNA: TGTGCCAGCAGCTTAATAGATGGACAGTTCTATGAGCAGTTCTTC
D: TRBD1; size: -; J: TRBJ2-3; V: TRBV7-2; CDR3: CASSPTGTGGADTQYF; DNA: TGTGCCAGCAGCCCGACCGGGACAGGGGGCGCAGATACGCAGTATTTT
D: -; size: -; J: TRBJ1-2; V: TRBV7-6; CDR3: CASSPNLQLYGYTF; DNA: TGTGCCAGCAGCCCGAACCTTCAACTTTATGGCTACACCTTC